These 7 T cell receptor beta chains were sequenced from one sample in a study of blood T cell repertoires in COVID-19. The repertoire was sequenced with immunoSEQ multiplex PCR; TCRdb's copy has only in-frame clones and lacks some. The sample contains some 260,000 clones, around 86% of which appear only once. Sequenced sample: PBMCs or T cells enriched from blood (not recorded which). These TCRs come from a man aged 40-55 years who had recovered from COVID-19.

This sequence joins TRBV27 and TRBJ1-1; D not certain. CDR3 length: 14 residues. CDR1 is MNHEY and CDR2 is SMNVEV in the germline V gene (reference sequence). Trimming removed 8 bases at V and 1 base at J, with 14 bases between. The CDR3 spells CASRSLEKNTEAFF. The CDR3 nucleotides are TGTGCCAGCCGGAGCCTTGAGAAGAACACTGAAGCTTTCTTT.

As concerns this clone: A single base separates this from a much larger clone, so it may be a read error. In the same sample, other DNA sequences code for this CDR3. The J gene is TRBJ1-5, the V gene TRBV19, with a weak D call TRBD1 (6 bases). Trimming removed 2 bases from V and 2 bases from J, with 10 bases in between. The CDR3 extends over 15 amino acids. The germline CDR1 and CDR2 sequences are LNHDA and SQIVND (reference sequence). As DNA, the CDR3 is TGTGCCAGTAGTATATCAGGGGCTGGCAATCAGCCCCAGCATTTT. This translates into CASSISGAGNQPQHF.

The chain recombines TRBV28 with TRBJ1-5; D call uncertain. The CDR3 length is 16 residues. Germline-derived CDR1 and CDR2 are MDHEN and SYDVKM. V was cut by 4 bases and J by 4 bases, with 17 bases left in between. As DNA, the CDR3 is TGTGCCAGCAGTTCTCCTGTTTTGGAGGTTAATCAGCCCCAGCATTTT. This encodes CASSSPVLEVNQPQHF.

The rearrangement links TRBV19 to TRBJ2-1, with a weak D call TRBD2 (5 bases). The CDR3 spans 14 residues. V was cut by 6 bases and J by 4 bases, with 13 bases left in between. The germline V gene has CDR1 LNHDA and CDR2 SQIVND (reference sequence). For the CDR3, the DNA is TGTGCCAGTAGAGGGAGCAGCTTGTACAATGAGCAGTTCTTC. This encodes CASRGSSLYNEQFF.

This chain uses TRBV20-1 with TRBJ1-2, with D possibly TRBD1 on 5 matching bases. CDR3 length equals 11 residues. V was cut by 3 bases and J by 8 bases, with 10 bases left in between. Germline-derived CDR1 and CDR2 are DFQATT and SNEGSKA (reference sequence). CDR3 in DNA: TGCAGTGCTAGCCAGGGAGGAGGCTACACCTTC. Translation: CSASQGGGYTF.

The gene calls are TRBV7-3 and TRBJ1-1; D is unresolved. V lost 5 bases and J lost 6, with 13 bases in between. Looked up from germline, CDR1 is SGHTA and CDR2 is FQGTGA. The CDR3 sequence is 13 residues long. The CDR3 region is CASSPQVGAEAFF. CDR3 DNA sequence: TGTGCCAGCAGCCCCCAGGTCGGCGCTGAAGCTTTCTTT.

The chain carries TRBV7-3 and TRBJ1-2; D perhaps matches TRBD1 (5 bases). The CDR3 has 14 amino acids. CDR1 is SGHTA and CDR2 is FQGTGA in the germline V gene. V lost 4 bases and J lost 3, with 12 bases in between. The CDR3 is CASSSRGGDYGYTF. In nucleotides, the CDR3 is TGTGCCAGCAGCTCCCGTGGAGGGGACTATGGCTACACCTTC.